The 20 T cell receptor beta chains below come from one sample, sequenced in a study of blood T cell repertoires in COVID-19 (dated by TCRdb to 2020 to 2022). The library was obtained by the immunoSEQ multiplex PCR assay. Drawn from immuneACCESS, this table holds only the in-frame rearrangements with V and J called that TCRdb kept. Clones are partly lost; checked studies trace under half to an unresolved V gene and leave the rest unexplained. This sample comprises 85,000 to 120,000 clones, about four fifths of them detected only once. The ten largest clones capture 14% of the sample. Sequencing was carried out using peripheral blood. Receptor source: a woman in her fifties or sixties with acute or convalescent COVID-19.

The chain links TRBV7-2 to TRBJ1-3, with a weak D call TRBD1 (6 bases). V dropped 5 bases and J dropped 3 bases, with 11 bases sitting between them. The V gene's germline CDR1 is SGHTA and CDR2 FQGNSA. The CDR3 runs to 14 residues. CDR3 residues: CASSLTGIGNTIYF. The CDR3 region has the DNA TGTGCCAGCAGCCTAACAGGGATTGGAAACACCATATATTTT.

J is TRBJ1-1 and V is TRBV5-1; possibly TRBD1 for D (5 bases). The CDR3 length is 15 residues. The V gene lost 0 bases and the J gene lost 4 bases, with 13 bases spanning the gap. CDR1 and CDR2 from the germline V gene are SGHRS and YFSETQ. The CDR3 DNA sequence: TGCGCCAGCAGCTTGGACCCGAGCGGGGCCACTGAAGCTTTCTTT. Translated, it gives CASSLDPSGATEAFF.

The chain carries TRBV29-1 and TRBJ2-2; 9 positions agree with TRBD2. V was clipped by 2 bases and J by 0 bases; unmatched bases: 4. CDR3 length equals 16 residues. The germline V gene has CDR1 SQVTM and CDR2 ANQGSEA. CDR3 sequence: CSVERLADANTGELFF. The CDR3 DNA sequence: TGCAGCGTTGAACGACTAGCGGATGCGAACACCGGGGAGCTGTTTTTT.

The CDR3 DNA reads TGTGCCAGCAGCCAGGGCCTCCCAGGGCAGACCTACGAGCAGTACTTC. Translation gives CASSQGLPGQTYEQYF. The chain combines TRBV7-9 with TRBJ2-7; tentatively, D is TRBD1 (5 bases). Per the germline V gene, CDR1 is SEHNR and CDR2 is FQNEAQ (reference sequence). V lost 5 bases to trimming and J lost 2 bases, with 19 bases between them. CDR3 size: 16 residues.

V and J are TRBV19 and TRBJ2-1; 10 bases fit TRBD2. CDR1 LNHDA and CDR2 SQIVND come from the germline V gene (reference sequence). V shed 4 bases and J 15 bases; nucleotides not matched to a gene: 6. This CDR3 is built from 12 residues. CDR3: CASSTTSGNGFF. DNA of the CDR3: TGTGCCAGTAGTACCACTAGCGGGAACGGGTTCTTC.

This chain connects TRBV23-1 to TRBJ1-5; TRBD1 matches 8 bases. TRBV23-1 qualifies as an ORF whose function is uncertain. Trimming took 9 bases from V and 2 from J; bases not matched to a gene: 15. This CDR3 is built from 17 residues. The CDR3 is CASLPRPGGPGNQPQHF. The CDR3 DNA follows: TGCGCCAGTCTGCCCCGACCAGGGGGCCCAGGCAATCAGCCCCAGCATTTT.

The chain couples TRBV27 to TRBJ1-2, with 9 bases matching TRBD1. The germline V gene encodes CDR1 MNHEY and CDR2 SMNVEV (reference sequence). Germline trimming cut 6 bases from V and 3 bases from J; bases unmatched to any gene: 8. This CDR3 has 15 residues. CDR3 sequence reads: CASRPQGAHDYGYTF. The DNA of the CDR3 is TGTGCCAGCAGGCCACAGGGGGCGCATGACTATGGCTACACCTTC.

This clone was seen a handful of times. This sequence joins TRBV7-6 and TRBJ2-7; D possibly corresponds to TRBD1 (6 bases). Germline CDR1 is SGHVS and CDR2 is FNYEAQ. There are 16 residues in the CDR3. Trimming stripped 5 bases from V and 6 bases from J, with 23 bases between. The CDR3 spells CASSLSRGGSPREQYF. As DNA, the CDR3 is TGTGCCAGCAGCCTATCTAGAGGGGGTAGCCCACGCGAGCAGTACTTC. Together with reference TRBV7-6 and TRBJ2-7, the CDR3 gives the full variable domain: GAGVSQSPRYKVTKRGQDVALRCDPISGHVSLYWYRQALGQGPEFLTYFNYEAQQDKSGLPNDRFSAERPEGSISTLTIQRTEQRDSAMYRCASSLSRGGSPREQYFGPGTRLTVT.

This chain uses TRBV7-8 with TRBJ2-7; D is undetermined. Deletions cut 7 bases from V and 5 bases from J, with 12 bases between. CDR1 SGHVS and CDR2 FQNEAQ come from the germline V gene. The CDR3 runs to 12 residues. The DNA for the CDR3 is TGTGCCAGCACCAACAGCTACGACGAGCAGTACTTC. This translates into CASTNSYDEQYF.

The V gene is TRBV5-1, the J gene TRBJ2-3; a possible D gene is TRBD2 (7 bases). V shed 0 bases and J shed 6 bases, with 14 bases lying between them. This CDR3 region has 15 residues. Germline CDR1 reads SGHRS; CDR2 reads YFSETQ. CDR3 nucleotide sequence: TGCGCCAGCAGCTTGGCGGCGGGGGCCGGGGATACGCAGTATTTT. Translation gives CASSLAAGAGDTQYF.

This clone has only a few counts. V usage is TRBV6-5 and J usage is TRBJ1-1; tentative D call: TRBD1 (5 bases). Germline CDR1 and CDR2: MNHEY and SVGAGI. Deletions cut 0 bases from V and 4 bases from J, with 9 bases between. The CDR3 runs to 14 residues. The CDR3 DNA sequence: TGTGCCAGCAGTTACTCGCGGGGGGGCACTGAAGCTTTCTTT. Translating it yields CASSYSRGGTEAFF.

The chain employs TRBV2 and TRBJ2-1; 12 nucleotides align to TRBD2. V shed 9 bases and J 5 bases; nucleotides not matched to a gene: 8. CDR1 SNHLY and CDR2 FYNNEI come from the germline V gene. The CDR3 extends over 15 amino acids. Here the CDR3 DNA reads TGTGCCAGTCGTCAACTAGCGGGGGGTCACAATGAGCAGTTCTTC. This codes for CASRQLAGGHNEQFF. The full variable domain, with the rest looked up from reference TRBV2 and TRBJ2-1, is EPEVTQTPSHQVTQMGQEVILRCVPISNHLYFYWYRQILGQKVEFLVSFYNNEISEKSEIFDDQFSVERPDGSNFTLKIRSTKLEDSAMYFCASRQLAGGHNEQFFGPGTRLTVL.

The count of this clone is one. J is TRBJ1-2 and V is TRBV6-1; 10 bases are shared with TRBD1. CDR1 is MNHNS, CDR2 SASEGT, per germline. The V segment lost 2 bases and the J segment 13 bases; nucleotides outside the gene matches: 10. CDR3 length equals 14 residues. The CDR3 sequence: CASSEPGTGEFGTF. The CDR3 region has the DNA TGTGCCAGCAGTGAACCTGGGACAGGGGAATTCGGCACCTTC.

The V call is TRBV19, the J call TRBJ2-7; D is possibly TRBD1 (5 bases). The CDR3 spans 13 residues. The V and J ends lost 6 bases and 6 bases respectively, with 15 bases between them. CDR1 is LNHDA and CDR2 is SQIVND in the germline V gene (reference sequence). CDR3 loop: CASSNSKGLEQYF. The CDR3 DNA reads TGTGCCAGTAGCAACTCGAAGGGGCTCGAGCAGTACTTC.

This chain connects TRBV5-6 to TRBJ1-6; D not resolved. Germline V CDR1 and CDR2: SGHDT, YYEEEE. With 0 bases removed from V and 5 bases from J, the gap between germline ends came to 9 bases. The CDR3 contains 15 residues. In DNA form, the CDR3 reads TGTGCCAGCAGCTTGGGGGCGCTCGATAATTCACCCCTCCACTTT. It specifies CASSLGALDNSPLHF.

This chain connects TRBV9 to TRBJ2-7, with a weak D call TRBD2 (6 bases). Between the trimmed V and J ends, which lost 3 bases and 2 bases, there was a span of 12 bases. Germline CDR1 SGDLS, CDR2 YYNGEE. The CDR3 contains 14 residues. The CDR3 DNA reads as TGTGCCAGCAGCGCCCTGGAGGGCCCCTACGAGCAGTACTTC. This sequence encodes CASSALEGPYEQYF.

The chain is built from TRBV19 and TRBJ2-1; 12 bases line up with TRBD2. This CDR3 comprises 16 residues. Germline V gene sequence: CDR1 LNHDA, CDR2 SQIVND (reference sequence). Losses at the gene ends were 5 bases for V and 4 bases for J; bases not matched to a gene: 6. CDR3 amino acids: CASSFPGLAGYNEQFF. CDR3 coding DNA: TGTGCCAGTAGTTTCCCCGGACTAGCGGGGTACAATGAGCAGTTCTTC. Filled out from reference TRBV19 and TRBJ2-1, the complete variable domain reads DGGITQSPKYLFRKEGQNVTLSCEQNLNHDAMYWYRQDPGQGLRLIYYSQIVNDFQKGDIAEGYSVSREKKESFPLTVTSAQKNPTAFYLCASSFPGLAGYNEQFFGPGTRLTVL.

In its sample, this clone was seen a few times. The chain has TRBV4-1 and TRBJ2-5; 8 bases are shared with TRBD1. Germline V CDR1 and CDR2: MGHRA, YSYEKL. The trim removed 3 bases at V and 5 bases at J, leaving 5 bases unmatched. This CDR3 contains 14 residues. CDR3: CASSQPGGFETQYF. The CDR3 nucleotides are TGCGCCAGCAGCCAGCCAGGGGGCTTCGAGACCCAGTACTTC.

The chain links TRBV6-5 to TRBJ1-5; TRBD1 is a possible D gene (6 bases). The CDR3 is made up of 15 amino acids. Germline loops: CDR1 MNHEY, CDR2 SVGAGI. V lost 6 bases to trimming and J lost 3 bases, with 15 bases between them. The CDR3 sequence is CASSPMTGNNQPQHF. Here the CDR3 DNA reads TGTGCCAGCAGCCCGATGACAGGCAACAATCAGCCCCAGCATTTT.

The V call is TRBV27, the J call TRBJ1-2; TRBD1 is a possible D gene (6 bases). Germline CDR1 MNHEY, CDR2 SMNVEV (reference sequence). This CDR3 region has 15 residues. V was cut by 2 bases and J by 9 bases, with 19 bases left in between. The CDR3 is CASSLEGRGGGSYTF. In nucleotides, the CDR3 is TGTGCCAGCAGTTTAGAAGGAAGGGGGGGCGGAAGCTACACCTTC.